The 10 T cell receptor beta chains below come from one sample, sequenced in a study of cytomegalovirus exposure and HLA in healthy donors. It was with 60 Vbeta and 13 Jbeta primers that the PCR ran. Clones were sequenced by immunoSEQ multiplex PCR, and TCRdb holds only the in-frame ones, with some missing. Found here are 95,000 to 150,000 clones, roughly 80% of them singletons; the top ten hold about 20%. The source material was PBMCs. Receptors were obtained from a man between 18 and 29 years old in good health and CMV-seropositive.

The V gene is TRBV19, the J gene TRBJ2-1; 7 bases fit TRBD2. The V gene's germline CDR1 is LNHDA and CDR2 SQIVND (reference sequence). Trimming at V came to 3 bases and at J to 6 bases, leaving 11 bases not matched to a gene. CDR3 length: 16 amino acids. The CDR3 DNA reads as TGTGCCAGTAGTATTGCCGAGTTCGGGGGGTTCAATGAGCAGTTCTTC. This translates into CASSIAEFGGFNEQFF.

This chain connects TRBV7-3 to TRBJ2-3, with a possible D match to TRBD2 (6 bases). Germline values: CDR1 SGHTA, CDR2 FQGTGA. The ends were cut back, 1 base at V and 4 bases at J, with 6 bases in the middle. This CDR3 region has 13 residues. The CDR3 spells CASSLSGADTQYF. The CDR3 DNA sequence: TGTGCCAGCAGCTTAAGCGGGGCAGATACGCAGTATTTT.

The CDR3 DNA is TGTGCCAGCTTTAAGAGTATCCCCGGGTCTGGGGCCAACGTCCTGACTTTC. Translation: CASFKSIPGSGANVLTF. The chain links TRBV6-7 to TRBJ2-6; no clear D. TRBV6-7 is classed as an ORF, of uncertain function. V shed 8 bases and J shed 1 base, with 18 bases lying between them. The CDR3 runs to 17 residues.

This clone was seen a few times. The chain has TRBV7-9 and TRBJ1-1; no firm D call. V lost 0 bases, J lost 5 bases, and 7 bases lay in between. This CDR3 comprises 13 residues. Germline loops: CDR1 SEHNR, CDR2 FQNEAQ (reference sequence). CDR3 nucleotide sequence: TGTGCCAGCAGCTTAGCCGGGTGGACTGAAGCTTTCTTT. Its protein is CASSLAGWTEAFF.

The chain is built from TRBV7-2 and TRBJ1-1, with 7 positions matching TRBD1. This CDR3 has 15 residues. Germline V gene lookup returns CDR1 SGHTA and CDR2 FQGNSA. V shed 4 bases and J 2 bases; nucleotides not matched to a gene: 7. For the CDR3, the DNA is TGTGCCAGCAGCTACGAGGGACAGACTAACACTGAAGCTTTCTTT. Protein sequence: CASSYEGQTNTEAFF.

The chain recombines TRBV29-1 with TRBJ1-2, with D unresolved. The germline CDR1 and CDR2 sequences are SQVTM and ANQGSEA. Trimming left V 0 bases short and J 4 bases short, with 15 bases between. CDR3 length equals 15 residues. The chain's CDR3 is CSVEDLGVSGYGYTF. Here the CDR3 DNA reads TGCAGCGTTGAAGATCTCGGCGTTTCGGGCTATGGCTACACCTTC.

The chain carries TRBV5-1 and TRBJ2-5, with TRBD2 matching 12 bases. From germline, CDR1 is SGHRS and CDR2 YFSETQ. The length of the CDR3 is 19 residues. The junction had 13 bases not matched to a gene; V was cut back by 3 bases and J by 1 base. This CDR3 is CASSSWKVPGLAGQETQYF. For the CDR3, the DNA is TGCGCCAGCAGCTCGTGGAAAGTGCCGGGACTAGCGGGCCAAGAGACCCAGTACTTC.

The V and J genes are TRBV7-9 and TRBJ1-5; D gene uncertain. The V and J ends lost 1 base and 6 bases respectively, with 16 bases between them. The CDR3 runs 16 residues. Germline values: CDR1 SEHNR, CDR2 FQNEAQ (reference sequence). This chain's CDR3 is CASSLVTATGRQPQHF. CDR3 sequence (DNA): TGTGCCAGCAGCTTAGTGACCGCCACGGGTCGTCAGCCCCAGCATTTT.

This sequence joins TRBV5-8 and TRBJ2-7; 7 bases agree with TRBD1. The CDR3 runs 15 residues. Germline lookup yields CDR1 SGHTS and CDR2 YDEGEE. V trimming: 5 bases; J trimming: 5 bases; junction bases outside the gene matches: 13. The chain's CDR3 is CASSTRQGWMNEQYF. DNA of the CDR3: TGTGCCAGCAGTACGAGACAGGGATGGATGAACGAGCAGTACTTC.

This chain joins TRBV27 and TRBJ1-2; D is possibly TRBD1 (5 bases). Trimming took off 11 bases at V and 6 bases at J, with 16 bases between the two ends. This CDR3 spans 12 amino acids. Germline V gives CDR1 MNHEY, CDR2 SMNVEV (reference sequence). The CDR3, as DNA: TGTGCCTCCTGGGGGGGATGGAATGGCTACACCTTC. It yields the protein CASWGGWNGYTF.